This T cell receptor (beta chain) comes out of a study of PD-L1 blockade in urothelial cancer. As to time point: pretreatment peripheral blood. Profiled with immunoSEQ multiplex PCR; TCRdb holds only in-frame clones, not every one. The sample comprises tens of thousands of clones, around 86% of which are singletons, and 3.2% rests with the top ten. The receptor was isolated from a man between 65 and 79 years old with urothelial cancer. Source: PBMCs, taken around atezolizumab (anti-PD-L1) treatment.

CDR3 protein: CASSPGGTGVREQFF. CDR3 nucleotides: TGCGCCAGCAGCCCTGGGGGGACAGGGGTGCGGGAGCAGTTCTTC. The rearrangement joins TRBV5-1 to TRBJ2-1; 10 nucleotides align to TRBD1. The J segment lost 10 bases and the V segment lost 4 bases, leaving 11 bases of the junction unmatched. CDR1 and CDR2 from the germline V gene are SGHRS and YFSETQ. This CDR3 spans 15 amino acids.